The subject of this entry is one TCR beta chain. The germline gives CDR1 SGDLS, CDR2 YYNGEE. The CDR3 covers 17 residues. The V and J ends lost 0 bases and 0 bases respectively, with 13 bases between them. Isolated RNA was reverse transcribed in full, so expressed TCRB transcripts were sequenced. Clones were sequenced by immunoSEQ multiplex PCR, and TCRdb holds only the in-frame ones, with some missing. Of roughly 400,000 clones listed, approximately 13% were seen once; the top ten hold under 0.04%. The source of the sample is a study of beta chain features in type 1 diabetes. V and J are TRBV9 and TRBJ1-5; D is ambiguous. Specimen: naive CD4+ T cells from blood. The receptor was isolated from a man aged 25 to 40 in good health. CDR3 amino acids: CASSVAISLNSNQPQHF. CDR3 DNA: TGTGCCAGCAGCGTAGCAATATCGCTCAATAGCAATCAGCCCCAGCATTTT. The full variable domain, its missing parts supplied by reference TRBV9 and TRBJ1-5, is DSGVTQTPKHLITATGQRVTLRCSPRSGDLSVYWYQQSLDQGLQFLIQYYNGEERAKGNILERFSAQQFPDLHSELNLSSLELGDSALYFCASSVAISLNSNQPQHFGDGTRLSIL.